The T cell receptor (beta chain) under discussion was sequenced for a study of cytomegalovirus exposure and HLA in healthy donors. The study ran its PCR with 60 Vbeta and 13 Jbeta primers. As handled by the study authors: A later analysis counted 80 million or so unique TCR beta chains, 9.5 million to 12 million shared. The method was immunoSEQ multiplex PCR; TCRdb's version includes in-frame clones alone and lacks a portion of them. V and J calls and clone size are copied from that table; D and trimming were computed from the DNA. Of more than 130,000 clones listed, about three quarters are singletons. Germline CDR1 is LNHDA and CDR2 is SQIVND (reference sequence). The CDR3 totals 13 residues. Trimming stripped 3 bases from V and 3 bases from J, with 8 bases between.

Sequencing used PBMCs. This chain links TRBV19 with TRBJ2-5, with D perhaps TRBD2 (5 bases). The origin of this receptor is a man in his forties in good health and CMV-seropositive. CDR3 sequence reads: CASSIRGKETQYF. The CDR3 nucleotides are TGTGCCAGTAGTATCCGGGGTAAAGAGACCCAGTACTTC.